This is a list of T cell receptor beta chains from one sample in a study of identical twins. TCRdb re-derived calls from the 5' RACE reads in MiXCR, one entry per CDR3 protein. The profile shows fewer than 250,000 distinct CDR3 sequences, about 7.5% of them singletons. These data were also filed under a second study, of yellow fever vaccine responses in identical twins.

Sequencing was performed on CD8+ T cells sorted from blood. These receptors were collected from a woman between 18 and 30 years old in good health. The CDR3 runs from the conserved cysteine through the conserved F or W. A D gene is named only where the DNA matches it firmly. The size field is filled for only some rows; it gives once, few, many or a size class.

v_call	j_call	d_call	clone_size	cdr3_nt	cdr3_aa
TRBV12-3/TRBV12-4	TRBJ1-2	-	many	TGTGCCAGCAGTTTAGGGCAGGGCAGCTATGGCTACACCTTC	CASSLGQGSYGYTF
TRBV7-9	TRBJ1-1	-	few	TGTGCCAGCAGCCTGGGGCGGGATTGGTCAGCTGAAGCTTTCTTT	CASSLGRDWSAEAFF
TRBV6-1	TRBJ2-7	-	few	TGTGCCAGCAGTGAATTAGGGGGGAGCTCCTACGAGCAGTACTTC	CASSELGGSSYEQYF
TRBV5-6	TRBJ2-2	TRBD2	many	TGTGCCAGCAGCTTGGAACTAGCGGGCGGGAACACCGGGGAGCTGTTTTTT	CASSLELAGGNTGELFF
TRBV28	TRBJ2-3	-	few	TGTGCCAGCAGTTTGGAACAGCCCCTTATGGATACGCAGTATTTT	CASSLEQPLMDTQYF
TRBV6-1	TRBJ2-7	-	few	TGTGCCAGCAGTGAAGGGCAGGCGACTCCCTACGAGCAGTACTTC	CASSEGQATPYEQYF
TRBV5-1	TRBJ1-2	TRBD1	few	TGCGCCAGCAGCTACAGGACAGGGGATGGCTACACCTTC	CASSYRTGDGYTF
TRBV9	TRBJ2-2	TRBD2	-	TGTGCCAGCAGCGTATACGGGGGGTCCAACACCGGGGAGCTGTTTTTT	CASSVYGGSNTGELFF
TRBV27	TRBJ2-7	-	many	TGTGCCAGCAGTTTGGGTGGGAGCTCCTACGAGCAGTACTTC	CASSLGGSSYEQYF
TRBV20-1	TRBJ1-2	TRBD1	many	TGCAGTGCTAGAGATCCGTCAGGGGGAGCGAACTATGGCTACACCTTC	CSARDPSGGANYGYTF
TRBV20-1	TRBJ2-7	-	-	TGCAGTGCCACTACCCGGACAGGCGGGGTCTACGAGCAGTACTTC	CSATTRTGGVYEQYF
TRBV13	TRBJ2-5	-	few	TGTGCCAGCAGCCCCCCCCGGGGCACAATGCAAGAGACCCAGTACTTC	CASSPPRGTMQETQYF
TRBV12-3/TRBV12-4	TRBJ2-1	TRBD2	many	TGTGCCAGCACCCGCGGGACTAGCGCCCTCAATGAGCAGTTCTTC	CASTRGTSALNEQFF
TRBV27	TRBJ2-3	TRBD2	many	TGTGCCAGCAGTTTACGACTAGCGGGAACAGATACGCAGTATTTT	CASSLRLAGTDTQYF
TRBV5-1	TRBJ2-3	-	-	TGCGCCAGCAGCGGCGGCGTCCGGGGGATGTTCCCCGATACGCAGTATTTT	CASSGGVRGMFPDTQYF
TRBV7-9	TRBJ2-1	-	few	TGTGCCAGCACCTCCGACAGAGACAATGAGCAGTTCTTC	CASTSDRDNEQFF
TRBV15	TRBJ2-1	-	few	TGTGCCACCAGCAGGTTGAAGGTATACAATGAGCAGTTCTTC	CATSRLKVYNEQFF
TRBV15	TRBJ1-5	-	few	TGTGCCACCAGCATCTGGGAATTGGGGGGATTCGGGAATCAGCCCCAGCATTTT	CATSIWELGGFGNQPQHF
TRBV7-8	TRBJ2-7	TRBD1	few	TGTGCCAGCAGCCGCAGGGGGAGAGACGAGCAGTACTTC	CASSRRGRDEQYF
TRBV9	TRBJ2-1	TRBD1	few	TGTGCCAGCAGCCACAACAGGGGAAGCTCCTACAATGAGCAGTTCTTC	CASSHNRGSSYNEQFF
TRBV20-1	TRBJ2-2	TRBD1	many	TGCAGTGCCGCGGACAGGGCTAACACCGGGGAGCTGTTTTTT	CSAADRANTGELFF
TRBV15	TRBJ2-2	TRBD2	many	TGTGCCACCAGCATCGGACTAGCGGGAGGCGCCGGGGAGCTGTTTTTT	CATSIGLAGGAGELFF
TRBV27	TRBJ2-7	-	-	TGTGCCAGCAGTTTATATGGCGGTGCCTCCTACGAGCAGTACTTC	CASSLYGGASYEQYF
TRBV5-1	TRBJ2-2	-	-	TGCGCCAGCAGCTTGGGAGAGGGCACCGGGGAGCTGTTTTTT	CASSLGEGTGELFF
TRBV7-2	TRBJ1-6	-	many	TGTGCCAGCAGCTCCAGGGGTGGGAATTCACCCCTCCACTTT	CASSSRGGNSPLHF
TRBV6-1	TRBJ2-1	TRBD2	-	TGTGCCAGCACTGGGACTAGCGGGCCGGTCAATGAGCAGTTCTTC	CASTGTSGPVNEQFF
TRBV2	TRBJ2-7	TRBD1	-	TGTGCCAGAGATAAAAGGGACAGCTCCTACGAGCAGTACTTC	CARDKRDSSYEQYF
TRBV2	TRBJ2-2	-	-	TGTGCCAGCAGTGAAATTAGCGGCAACACCGGGGAGCTGTTTTTT	CASSEISGNTGELFF
TRBV3-1	TRBJ1-2	-	few	TGTGCCAGCAGCCAAGGGATGGATCGGCACTATGGCTACACCTTC	CASSQGMDRHYGYTF
TRBV7-9	TRBJ2-2	TRBD2	few	TGTGCCAGCAGCCCTCAGCGGGGGGGCTTGACCGGGGAGCTGTTTTTT	CASSPQRGGLTGELFF
TRBV28	TRBJ2-1	TRBD2	-	TGTGCCAGCAGTTTTTTGGGGACTAGCGGGAATGAGCAGTTCTTC	CASSFLGTSGNEQFF
TRBV2	TRBJ1-1	-	-	TGTGCCAGCATGGACCCTGAAGCTTTCTTT	CASMDPEAFF
TRBV7-2	TRBJ2-1	-	many	TGTGCCAGCAGCTTTGCCGGGAGCTCCTACAATGAGCAGTTCTTC	CASSFAGSSYNEQFF
TRBV29-1	TRBJ2-5	-	few	TGCAGCGTTGATGGCAGTGAAGAGACCCAGTACTTC	CSVDGSEETQYF
TRBV11-1	TRBJ2-3	TRBD2	many	TGTGCCAGCAGCTCCGGACTAGCGGGGGGGCCTGGATCAGATACGCAGTATTTT	CASSSGLAGGPGSDTQYF
TRBV15	TRBJ1-6	-	few	TGTGCCACCAGCAGGACAGGTGATAATTCACCCCTCCACTTT	CATSRTGDNSPLHF
TRBV6-2/TRBV6-3	TRBJ2-2	-	few	TGTGCCAGCACCCACGTGACGGATTCGAACACCGGGGAGCTGTTTTTT	CASTHVTDSNTGELFF
TRBV20-1	TRBJ2-5	-	few	TGCAGTGCATGGGCTACCGAGCAAGAGACCCAGTACTTC	CSAWATEQETQYF
TRBV7-3	TRBJ2-1	-	-	TGTGCCAGCAGCTTAAGCGGGCCCTCCTACAATGAGCAGTTCTTC	CASSLSGPSYNEQFF
TRBV20-1	TRBJ2-1	TRBD1	few	TGCAGTGCTAGAGATCAGGGGGCACCTGACAATGAGCAGTTCTTC	CSARDQGAPDNEQFF
TRBV10-3	TRBJ1-1	-	-	TGTGCCATCAGGGAGGGGGAGAACACTGAAGCTTTCTTT	CAIREGENTEAFF
TRBV5-1	TRBJ2-2	-	-	TGCGCCAGCCAGCAGGGCGGGGAGCTGTTTTTT	CASQQGGELFF
TRBV28	TRBJ2-5	TRBD2	-	TGTGCCAGCAGTTTAGGGGGGACTAGCTGGGGAGAGACCCAGTACTTC	CASSLGGTSWGETQYF
TRBV10-3	TRBJ2-7	TRBD2	many	TGTGCCATCAGTGTCGGTAGCGGGAGGAACTCCTACGAGCAGTACTTC	CAISVGSGRNSYEQYF
TRBV11-1	TRBJ2-1	-	-	TGTGCCAGCAGCTTAGAGCTCTGGGGCGGCAGCTCCTACAATGAGCAGTTCTTC	CASSLELWGGSSYNEQFF
TRBV20-1	TRBJ2-2	TRBD2	few	TGCAGTGCTCAACTCCCCGGGGGGGAGACGCTCACCGGGGAGCTGTTTTTT	CSAQLPGGETLTGELFF
TRBV19	TRBJ2-2	TRBD2	many	TGTGCCAGTATCCTGGGACTAGCGGGAGAATGGACCGGGGAGCTGTTTTTT	CASILGLAGEWTGELFF
TRBV6-5	TRBJ1-6	-	many	TGTGCCAGCAGTTACTCCGGGCCTTATTCACCCCTCCACTTT	CASSYSGPYSPLHF
TRBV9	TRBJ2-3	-	-	TGTGCCAGCAGCCCTCCTGGGCGGGACCCCACAGATACGCAGTATTTT	CASSPPGRDPTDTQYF